This is a list of T cell receptor beta chains from one sample in a study of a mutant IDH1 vaccine in newly diagnosed glioma. Antigens for these TCRs are unknown. Here immunoSEQ multiplex PCR was the method, and the copy in TCRdb shows in-frame clones only, minus some. The data contain tens of thousands of clones, roughly four fifths of them seen just once; the ten biggest clones take up more than 3%. This material consisted of PBMCs, taken from a glioma patient whose treatment included an IDH1 peptide vaccine. The receptor set was obtained from a woman in her forties or fifties with glioma. Each CDR3 is given with its conserved first and last residue.

v_call | cdr3_aa
TRBV19 | CATRDRAGTDTQYF
TRBV5-6 | CASSLAGFETEAFF
TRBV9 | CATSSGQGSGNTIYF
TRBV7-9 | CASSWTGGEWWLNEKLFF
TRBV27 | CASSTGLGGYTF
TRBV11-3 | CASSSSVPEQYF
TRBV19 | CASSDSALNTEAFF
TRBV5-5 | CASSLGQGRTEAFF
TRBV6-1 | CASSTGQGGGTEAFF
TRBV4-1 | CASSFTGGRSDTQYF
TRBV7-2 | CASSLEAEDTQYF
TRBV19 | CATGTGRMAEAFF
TRBV28 | CASSQPTVSSYEQYF
TRBV5-6 | CASSRTMTGSRGYTF
TRBV10-1 | CASSPGDRGSGTEAFF
TRBV7-8 | CASSLSWPPLHF
TRBV5-4 | CASSWGQANNEKLFF
TRBV7-8 | CASSPGGGRPEKLFF
TRBV9 | CASSAGQGNTEAFF
TRBV19 | CASSSEPRGLPDTQYF
TRBV19 | CASSPGLVHNEQFF
TRBV28 | CASSPPYNSPLHF
TRBV30 | CAWSVAGPNRGEQFF
TRBV4-3 | CASSQGRTENYGYTF
TRBV11-3 | CASSLLKQGPTEAFF
TRBV29-1 | CSVPEGGVETQYF
TRBV9 | CASSSEGVRRSNTGELFF
TRBV2 | CASGEGGVQPQHF
TRBV7-8 | CASSLETSSGETQYF
TRBV11-3 | CASSPRGEPNTEAFF
TRBV18 | CASSPTHTGGIDIQYF
TRBV7-2 | CASSGTGPAKNIQYF
TRBV27 | CASSLQQGNQPQHF
TRBV2 | CASKPSGPEREQYF
TRBV27 | CASSRGHPGVETQYF
TRBV9 | CASSVDQKLNDYNEQFF
TRBV29-1 | CSAGWTGKETQYF
TRBV5-5 | CASSAARELRETQYF
TRBV5-4 | CASSLAGIRQMNTEAFF
TRBV10-3 | CAISESWKDKNEQFF
TRBV28 | CASGKGGQGAREQYF
TRBV6-1 | CASSGADRPNSPLHF
TRBV7-9 | CASSMGRVGGYTF
TRBV19 | CASSWDFRSYEQYF
TRBV7-3 | CASSLSGGRYNEQFF
TRBV5-1 | CASSLGDRSEKLFF
TRBV19 | CASSPDRGMYF
TRBV5-1 | CASSSAKTGVGNTIYF
TRBV19 | CASSDRPNQPQHF
TRBV7-8 | CASSLGGEGNTIYF
TRBV5-1 | CASSWNGQEEGYTF
TRBV7-9 | CASRPQGGPETQYF
TRBV7-9 | CASSLEVSGANVLTF
TRBV10-3 | CAISESSGKETNTEAFF
TRBV13 | CASSLTGNKNTGELFF
TRBV5-1 | CASKRRTGGDTEAFF
TRBV7-6 | CASSRGQPYEQYF
TRBV9 | CASSVGGSHSSYEQYF